This paragraph covers one T cell receptor beta chain sequence. Its antigen is as yet unknown. The sample is drawn from a study of T cell responses to AZD1222 COVID-19 vaccine. Study background: Second-dose groups at about 4 or about 12 weeks were pooled.

The CDR3 is made up of 14 amino acids. Germline CDR1 SGHRS, CDR2 YFSETQ. With 0 bases clipped from V and 7 bases from J, the junction kept 3 bases outside the gene matches. General study results and limits: Seropositivity was recorded at baseline in only a handful of AZD1222 recipients. Only after the peak T cell response were repertoires sampled. Unmutated variant regions are reportedly targeted by nearly half of spike-specific TCRs.

Generated by immunoSEQ multiplex PCR, the TCRdb table keeps only in-frame clones and is missing some. Among about 110,000 clones listed, just over 85% were seen once. V is TRBV5-1 and J is TRBJ2-2; TRBD2 agrees at 7 bases. The sample consisted of peripheral blood, taken on day 0 of AZD1222 vaccination. The receptor comes from an adult in good health. The CDR3: CASSLAGGIGELFF. The DNA of the CDR3 is TGCGCCAGCAGCTTGGCGGGGGGAATCGGGGAGCTGTTTTTT. The full variable domain, completed using reference TRBV5-1 and TRBJ2-2, is KAGVTQTPRYLIKTRGQQVTLSCSPISGHRSVSWYQQTPGQGLQFLFEYFSETQRNKGNFPGRFSGRQFSNSRSEMNVSTLELGDSALYLCASSLAGGIGELFFGEGSRLTVL.